What follows are 20 T cell receptor beta chains derived from one specimen sequenced in a study of T cells in Graves' hyperthyroidism and ophthalmopathy. There were TCR beta CDR3 regions amplified from RNA transcripts. When the TCR CDR3 underwent first-round RT-PCR, the HTBI primer set was used. TCRdb re-called the multiplex PCR reads through MiXCR, storing one row per CDR3 protein. The sample shows about 400,000 distinct CDR3 sequences, 12% to 15% of them seen only once. The sample taken for sequencing was blood. The receptors come from a young woman with Graves' hyperthyroidism.

This clonotype was picked up a small number of times. The rearrangement links TRBV4-3 to TRBJ2-2; no definite D call. The V gene's germline CDR1 is LGHNA and CDR2 YSLEER. V gave up 3 bases and J gave up 2 bases, with 13 bases separating them. This CDR3 contains 16 residues. CDR3 residues: CASSQHPDQNTGELFF. The CDR3 DNA sequence: TGCGCCAGCAGCCAGCACCCGGACCAAAACACCGGGGAGCTGTTTTTT.

This chain uses TRBV29-1 with TRBJ1-2; TRBD1 might be the D (5 bases). Germline V gives CDR1 SQVTM, CDR2 ANQGSEA. The CDR3 runs 13 residues. V shed 0 bases and J shed 3 bases, with 8 bases lying between them. DNA for the CDR3: TGCAGCGTTGAAGAGGGGGAACACTATGGCTACACCTTC. This translates into CSVEEGEHYGYTF.

This clonotype has ten or more counts. This rearrangement joins TRBV10-3 to TRBJ1-4; tentatively, D is TRBD1 (6 bases). Germline V CDR1 and CDR2: ENHRY, SYGVKD. CDR3 length: 13 amino acids. With 7 bases removed from V and 6 bases from J, the gap between germline ends came to 12 bases. The CDR3, as DNA: TGTGCCATCAAGGGACAAGGCGATGAAAAACTGTTTTTT. This codes for CAIKGQGDEKLFF.

This clonotype was recorded at least ten times. The genes are TRBV12-3 or TRBV12-4 and TRBJ2-5; 8 nucleotides align to TRBD1. V lost 4 bases, J lost 2 bases, and 21 bases stayed unmatched. The CDR3 has 20 residues. The CDR3 loop reads CASSSLDREFGSPQQETQYF. In nucleotides, the CDR3 is TGTGCCAGCAGTTCCCTGGACAGGGAGTTCGGATCTCCACAGCAAGAGACCCAGTACTTC.

This chain joins TRBV6-1 and TRBJ2-2; 12 bases align to TRBD2. Looked up from germline, CDR1 is MNHNS and CDR2 is SASEGT. This CDR3 spans 15 amino acids. The J segment lost 3 bases and the V segment lost 11 bases, leaving 7 bases of the junction unmatched. CDR3: CAGLAGWGDTGELFF. The CDR3 DNA follows: TGTGCCGGACTAGCGGGGTGGGGTGACACCGGGGAGCTGTTTTTT.

The chain recombines TRBV11-2 with TRBJ2-5; D is possibly TRBD1 (5 bases). CDR3 length: 15 amino acids. CDR1 is SGHAT, CDR2 FQNNGV, per germline. The V and J ends lost 2 bases and 4 bases respectively, with 14 bases between them. This CDR3 reads CASSLQGSRGETQYF. The CDR3, as DNA: TGTGCCAGCAGCTTACAGGGAAGTAGGGGAGAGACCCAGTACTTC.

This clonotype was detected many times. This chain links TRBV11-2 with TRBJ2-7, with TRBD1 as a possible D gene (5 bases). The CDR3 totals 15 residues. V dropped 0 bases and J dropped 2 bases, with 11 bases sitting between them. Germline V gives CDR1 SGHAT, CDR2 FQNNGV. In DNA form, the CDR3 reads TGTGCCAGCAGCTTAGATCTAATGACAGCCTACGAGCAGTACTTC. Translating gives CASSLDLMTAYEQYF.

This clonotype was detected ten times or more. The V call is TRBV20-1, the J call TRBJ2-7; TRBD2 matches 12 bases. Per the germline V gene, CDR1 is DFQATT and CDR2 is SNEGSKA (reference sequence). The CDR3 has 14 residues. The CDR3 coding sequence is TGCAGGGTAGGGACTAGCGGGCGCTCCTACGAGCAGTACTTC. Its translation: CRVGTSGRSYEQYF.

This clonotype was counted a few times. The junction departs from the called germline gene at one end, perhaps through a read error. The chain couples TRBV3-1 to TRBJ2-5; the match to TRBD2 covers 8 bases. CDR3 length: 16 residues. Germline CDR1 reads LGHDT; CDR2 reads YNNKEL (reference sequence). The CDR3 DNA sequence: TGTGTCAGCAGCCAAGTCCCAGCGGGAGAGGACGAGACCCAGTACTTC. It encodes CVSSQVPAGEDETQYF.

This clonotype was detected ten times or more. This chain joins TRBV7-9 and TRBJ2-7; a possible D gene is TRBD2 (5 bases). Looked up from germline, CDR1 is SEHNR and CDR2 is FQNEAQ (reference sequence). The CDR3 has 15 residues. The V and J ends lost 2 bases and 4 bases respectively, with 15 bases between them. DNA for the CDR3: TGTGCCAGCAGCTTATGGGTGGGGAGAGAATACGAGCAGTACTTC. This codes for CASSLWVGREYEQYF.

In this sample, this clonotype turned up many times. The chain employs TRBV11-2 and TRBJ2-5, with D uncertain. Germline CDR1 reads SGHAT; CDR2 reads FQNNGV. This CDR3 has 14 amino acids. Between the trimmed V and J ends, which lost 4 bases and 3 bases, there was a span of 12 bases. The CDR3 nucleotides read TGTGCCAGCAGCTACCCCTGGAGTAAAGAGACCCAGTACTTC. Amino acid sequence: CASSYPWSKETQYF.

The chain couples TRBV12-3 or TRBV12-4 to TRBJ2-2; D may be TRBD1 (5 bases). The CDR3 has 14 residues. Trimming removed 2 bases from V and 4 bases from J, with 8 bases in between. CDR3 sequence: CASSLQGTTGELFF. Written as DNA, the CDR3 is TGTGCCAGCAGTTTACAGGGTACCACCGGGGAGCTGTTTTTT.

This clonotype was found many times. This chain connects TRBV2 to TRBJ2-7; D not resolved. V lost 3 bases, J lost 3 bases, and 12 bases lay in between. The CDR3 has 14 residues. Germline V gene lookup returns CDR1 SNHLY and CDR2 FYNNEI. The CDR3 DNA is TGTGCCAGCAGTGATTCTGGCGGAGTCTACGAGCAGTACTTC. This gives the protein CASSDSGGVYEQYF.

This clonotype was observed a few times. The V and J genes are TRBV5-8 and TRBJ2-1, with 7 bases identical to TRBD2. J gave up 5 bases and V 0 bases, and 5 bases lay outside the gene matches. Germline assignment: CDR1 SGHTS and CDR2 YDEGEE. This CDR3 has 15 amino acids. The CDR3 sequence: CASSLAAGVNNEQFF. The CDR3 coding sequence is TGTGCCAGCAGCTTGGCCGCGGGAGTAAACAATGAGCAGTTCTTC.

At least ten counts were recorded for this clonotype. The chain couples TRBV12-3 or TRBV12-4 to TRBJ2-1; the match to TRBD1 covers 9 bases. This CDR3 has 15 amino acids. Trimming at V came to 7 bases and at J to 0 bases, leaving 4 bases not matched to a gene. The CDR3 sequence: CASTMTGGSYNEQFF. The CDR3 bases are TGTGCCAGCACTATGACAGGGGGCTCCTACAATGAGCAGTTCTTC.

This clonotype has at least ten counts. The rearrangement links TRBV5-1 to TRBJ2-1; D unresolved. This CDR3 has 13 residues. Germline V gene data show CDR1 as SGHRS and CDR2 as YFSETQ. The V and J ends lost 4 bases and 8 bases respectively, with 13 bases between them. As DNA, the CDR3 is TGCGCCAGCAGCAAACCCCCGGTGGATGAGCAGTTCTTC. Protein product: CASSKPPVDEQFF.

In its sample, this clonotype was seen a few times. The chain couples TRBV4-2 to TRBJ1-2; TRBD1 is a possible D gene (5 bases). With 3 bases removed from V and 4 bases from J, the gap between germline ends came to 12 bases. This CDR3 has 14 residues. Germline V gives CDR1 LGHNA, CDR2 YNFKEQ. CDR3 protein: CASSQAREAYGYTF. CDR3 DNA: TGTGCCAGCAGCCAGGCCAGGGAAGCCTATGGCTACACCTTC.

This clonotype came up many times. The CDR3, as DNA: TGCAGTGCTAGAGTAACCCAGGGAGACTATGGCTACACCTTC. Residues: CSARVTQGDYGYTF. The chain couples TRBV20-1 to TRBJ1-2; possibly TRBD1 for D (5 bases). This CDR3 is built from 14 residues. Germline V gives CDR1 DFQATT, CDR2 SNEGSKA (reference sequence). V was clipped by 1 base and J by 3 bases, with 12 bases between them.

This clonotype showed up just a few times. This rearrangement joins TRBV27 to TRBJ2-5; D call uncertain. Germline CDR1 is MNHEY and CDR2 is SMNVEV (reference sequence). The ends were cut back, 4 bases at V and 8 bases at J, with 14 bases in the middle. This CDR3 is built from 13 residues. CDR3 bases: TGTGCCAGCAGTTCGACGGTACATGGCACCCAGTACTTC. Translating gives CASSSTVHGTQYF.

This clonotype was detected ten times or more. The V and J genes are TRBV28 and TRBJ2-1, with TRBD2 identical over 7 bases. From germline, CDR1 is MDHEN and CDR2 SYDVKM. The CDR3 covers 19 residues. V lost 7 bases and J lost 1; bases outside the gene matches: 19. The chain's CDR3 is CASKGWGGSGGSSYNEQFF. For the CDR3, the DNA is TGTGCCAGCAAAGGATGGGGGGGATCGGGAGGTTCTTCCTACAATGAGCAGTTCTTC.